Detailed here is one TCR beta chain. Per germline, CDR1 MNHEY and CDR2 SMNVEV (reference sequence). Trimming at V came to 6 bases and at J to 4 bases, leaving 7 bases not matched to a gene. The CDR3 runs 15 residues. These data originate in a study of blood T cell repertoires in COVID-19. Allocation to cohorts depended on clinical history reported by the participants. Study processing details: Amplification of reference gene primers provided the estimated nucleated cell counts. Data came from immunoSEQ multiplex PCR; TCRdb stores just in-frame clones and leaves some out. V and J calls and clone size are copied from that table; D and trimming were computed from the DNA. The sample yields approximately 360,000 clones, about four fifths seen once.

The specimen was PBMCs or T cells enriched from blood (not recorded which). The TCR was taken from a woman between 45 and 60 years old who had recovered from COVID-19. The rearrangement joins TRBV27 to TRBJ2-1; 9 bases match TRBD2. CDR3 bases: TGTGCCAGCAGAGATATAGCGGGGGCGTACAATGAGCAGTTCTTC. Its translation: CASRDIAGAYNEQFF.